The 7 T cell receptor beta chains presented below share a single source sample, sequenced in a study of blood T cell repertoires in COVID-19. Repertoires were generated with immunoSEQ multiplex PCR, while TCRdb's copy carries only in-frame clones and drops some. The sample gives 200,000 to 250,000 clones, about 88% of which show up once; 15% to 20% is in the top ten. Sequencing input: peripheral blood. All receptors derive from a man between 50 and 59 years old with COVID-19, enrolled during active disease.

The chain couples TRBV9 to TRBJ2-1, with 10 bases aligning to TRBD2. This CDR3 has 17 residues. With V trimmed by 0 bases and J by 8 bases, 11 bases remained unmatched. Germline V gene data show CDR1 as SGDLS and CDR2 as YYNGEE. Here the CDR3 reads CASSVVGAGGTRDEQFF. The CDR3 DNA is TGTGCCAGCAGCGTAGTGGGAGCGGGGGGGACACGCGATGAGCAGTTCTTC.

The gene calls are TRBV20-1 and TRBJ2-1; 7 nucleotides line up with TRBD2. V trimming: 3 bases; J trimming: 6 bases; junction bases outside the gene matches: 17. The CDR3 contains 17 residues. Looked up from germline, CDR1 is DFQATT and CDR2 is SNEGSKA (reference sequence). The CDR3 protein is CSASGWVTGGLSNEQFF. The CDR3, as DNA: TGCAGTGCTAGTGGGTGGGTGACGGGGGGTTTATCCAATGAGCAGTTCTTC.

The rearrangement uses TRBV12-5 and TRBJ2-7; TRBD2 matches at 12 bases. J gave up 7 bases and V 1 base, and 8 bases lay outside the gene matches. CDR3 length: 16 amino acids. Per the germline V gene, CDR1 is LGHNT and CDR2 is FRNRAP. This CDR3 is CASGLGRLAGVGEQYF. CDR3 sequence (DNA): TGTGCTAGTGGTTTGGGAAGACTAGCGGGAGTAGGTGAGCAGTACTTC. The full variable domain, its missing parts supplied by reference TRBV12-5 and TRBJ2-7, is DARVTQTPRHKVTEMGQEVTMRCQPILGHNTVFWYRQTMMQGLELLAYFRNRAPLDDSGMPKDRFSAEMPDATLATLKIQPSEPRDSAVYFCASGLGRLAGVGEQYFGPGTRLTVT.

The chain combines TRBV5-4 with TRBJ2-1, with 11 bases that match TRBD2. The CDR3 runs 15 residues. The junction had 7 bases not matched to a gene; V was cut back by 4 bases and J by 7 bases. The germline CDR1 and CDR2 sequences are SGHNT and YYREEE (reference sequence). The CDR3 reads CASSVAGGSGNEQFF. The CDR3 DNA reads as TGTGCCAGCAGCGTAGCGGGAGGGTCGGGGAATGAGCAGTTCTTC.

The chain joins TRBV3-1 (or the pseudogene TRBV3-2) to TRBJ2-2, with TRBD1 identical over 8 bases. The length of the CDR3 is 13 residues. The V gene end was trimmed by 8 bases and the J gene end by 5 bases; junction bases not matched to a gene: 4. CDR1 and CDR2 from the germline V gene are LGHDT and YNNKEL (reference sequence). In DNA form, the CDR3 reads TGTGCCAGCGGGCAGGGGGCAACCGGGGAGCTGTTTTTT. Translation: CASGQGATGELFF.

This CDR3 reads CASSTGQGRTNEKLFF. Here the CDR3 DNA reads TGCGCCAGCAGCACCGGACAGGGTAGAACTAATGAAAAACTGTTTTTT. The rearrangement links TRBV5-1 to TRBJ1-4; 8 nucleotides line up with TRBD1. J gave up 1 base and V 4 bases, and 6 bases lay outside the gene matches. The CDR3 loop spans 16 amino acids. Per germline, CDR1 SGHRS and CDR2 YFSETQ.

This sequence joins TRBV6-5 and TRBJ2-5; no firm D call. This CDR3 spans 12 amino acids. In germline, CDR1 is MNHEY, CDR2 SVGAGI. V gave up 6 bases and J gave up 6 bases, with 11 bases separating them. In DNA, the CDR3 is TGTGCCAGCAGGCACCAGGTTAAGACCCAGTACTTC. Translation gives CASRHQVKTQYF.